The 30 T cell receptor beta chains given below trace back to one sample, sequenced in a study of identical twins. TCRdb reanalysed the 5' RACE reads using MiXCR and keeps one entry per CDR3 protein. The sample holds 700,000 to 950,000 distinct CDR3 sequences, roughly an eighth seen once. A further study also used this sample, focusing on yellow fever vaccine responses in identical twins.

The sequencing sample was made of PBMCs. The receptors stem from a woman aged 18-29 years in good health.

The V gene is TRBV24-1, the J gene TRBJ2-1, with 10 bases that match TRBD1. The V and J ends lost 2 bases and 5 bases, in that order; junction bases with no gene match: 5. Germline CDR1 reads KGHDR; CDR2 reads SFDVKD. The CDR3 extends over 16 amino acids. The CDR3 region is CATSDWGTGVNNEQFF. The CDR3 bases are TGTGCCACCAGTGATTGGGGGACAGGGGTCAACAATGAGCAGTTCTTC.

V is TRBV21-1 and J is TRBJ2-1; TRBD2, as called in the table, went unchecked against the DNA. TRBV21-1 is termed a pseudogene. This CDR3 is 18 amino acids long. CDR3 coding DNA: TGTGCCAGCAGCTCCACTACAGCGGGAGAACCTCCGTACAATGAGCAGTTCTTC. Translating gives CASSSTTAGEPPYNEQFF.

This clonotype turned up a few times. This chain connects TRBV7-6 to TRBJ2-7; 10 bases match TRBD2. The CDR3 is 13 residues long. Germline V lookup: CDR1 SGHVS, CDR2 FNYEAQ. With 5 bases clipped from V and 4 bases from J, the junction kept 2 bases outside the gene matches. The CDR3 sequence: CASSRAGGYEQYV. CDR3 sequence (DNA): TGTGCCAGCAGCAGAGCGGGGGGGTACGAGCAGTACGTC.

The J gene is TRBJ2-7, the V gene TRBV7-8; D unclear. The V gene lost 5 bases and the J gene lost 4 bases, with 9 bases spanning the gap. The CDR3 extends over 12 amino acids. The germline CDR1 and CDR2 sequences are SGHVS and FQNEAQ. CDR3: CASSAKTYEQYF. The CDR3 nucleotides read TGTGCCAGCAGCGCTAAAACGTACGAGCAGTACTTC. The whole variable domain, filled in from reference TRBV7-8 and TRBJ2-7, reads GAGVSQSPRYKVAKRGQDVALRCDPISGHVSLFWYQQALGQGPEFLTYFQNEAQLDKSGLPSDRFFAERPEGSVSTLKIQRTQQEDSAVYLCASSAKTYEQYFGPGTRLTVT.

The genes are TRBV4-1 and TRBJ2-4; TRBD2 matches 11 bases. CDR3 size: 17 residues. Trimming took 0 bases from V and 9 from J; bases not matched to a gene: 10. CDR1 is MGHRA, CDR2 YSYEKL, per germline. This chain's CDR3 is CASSQERVAGGRSIQYF. The CDR3 coding sequence is TGCGCCAGCAGCCAAGAGAGGGTAGCGGGGGGGCGGAGCATTCAGTACTTC.

This chain uses TRBV6-2 or TRBV6-3 with TRBJ2-3, with a tentative D call TRBD1 (5 bases). This CDR3 is built from 19 residues. V was clipped by 0 bases and J by 4 bases, with 23 bases between them. Germline lookup yields CDR1 MNHEY and CDR2 SVGEGT. The CDR3 DNA reads as TGTGCCAGCAGTTACTCGATCGACTTAGCTGACAGTAGGGCAGATACGCAGTATTTT. Its protein is CASSYSIDLADSRADTQYF.

The table lists this clonotype with a few counts. J is TRBJ2-5 and V is TRBV5-1; D is unclear. V lost 0 bases to trimming and J lost 5 bases, with 5 bases between them. The CDR3 sequence is 12 residues long. Germline V gives CDR1 SGHRS, CDR2 YFSETQ. In DNA form, the CDR3 reads TGCGCCAGCAGCTTGGCCTACGAGACCCAGTACTTC. Translated: CASSLAYETQYF.

CDR3 sequence: CASSPFLAGTGYNEQFF. The CDR3 coding sequence is TGTGCCAGCAGTCCCTTCTTGGCCGGGACAGGCTACAATGAGCAGTTCTTC. This chain joins TRBV27 and TRBJ2-1; 8 nucleotides agree with TRBD1. Trimming removed 5 bases from V and 3 bases from J; junction bases left unmatched: 12. The V gene's germline CDR1 is MNHEY and CDR2 SMNVEV (reference sequence). CDR3 length: 17 residues.

This clonotype was seen only a few times. J is TRBJ2-3 and V is TRBV12-3 or TRBV12-4; 9 bases fit TRBD1. The V and J ends lost 5 bases and 2 bases, in that order; junction bases with no gene match: 14. CDR3 size: 18 residues. In DNA form, the CDR3 reads TGTGCCAGCAGTCCGGGACAGGGCTCTGCGGGGACCACAGATACGCAGTATTTT. Translated, it gives CASSPGQGSAGTTDTQYF.

The chain uses TRBV7-9 and TRBJ1-2, with no clear D. The germline V and J ends were trimmed by 1 base and 8 bases, with 11 bases remaining between them. Germline CDR1 SEHNR, CDR2 FQNEAQ (reference sequence). The CDR3 totals 13 residues. CDR3 DNA: TGTGCCAGCAGCTTAGAGCCCCGCTGGGGCTACACCTTC. Protein product: CASSLEPRWGYTF.

The table lists this clonotype with a few counts. V usage is TRBV20-1 and J usage is TRBJ2-3; no definite D call. This CDR3 spans 14 amino acids. Trimming removed 6 bases at V and 1 base at J, with 14 bases between. In germline, CDR1 is DFQATT, CDR2 SNEGSKA (reference sequence). For the CDR3, the DNA is TGCAGTGCCCCGACTCCTCGGGGCACAGATACGCAGTATTTT. Translated, it gives CSAPTPRGTDTQYF.

The table lists this clonotype with many counts. The chain employs TRBV5-1 and TRBJ1-1; 8 nucleotides match TRBD1. Unmatched junction bases numbered 3, after V lost 0 bases and J lost 5 bases. Per the germline V gene, CDR1 is SGHRS and CDR2 is YFSETQ. This CDR3 comprises 14 residues. The CDR3 DNA sequence: TGCGCCAGCAGCTTGGGACAGGGGAGGACTGAAGCTTTCTTT. It specifies CASSLGQGRTEAFF.

This clonotype was detected a few times. J is TRBJ2-7 and V is TRBV4-1, with 9 bases fitting TRBD2. The CDR3 has 14 amino acids. Germline V gives CDR1 MGHRA, CDR2 YSYEKL. The ends lost 0 bases at V and 5 bases at J; junction bases unmatched: 2. DNA of the CDR3: TGCGCCAGCAGCCAAGAACCTAGCGGGGACGAGCAGTACGTC. Amino acid sequence: CASSQEPSGDEQYV.

This clonotype was counted only a few times. V is TRBV4-1 and J is TRBJ2-1; TRBD2 aligns across 10 bases. This CDR3 comprises 16 residues. V was clipped by 0 bases and J by 4 bases; unmatched bases: 3. CDR1 and CDR2 (germline): MGHRA, YSYEKL. In DNA, the CDR3 is TGCGCCAGCAGCCAAGACTGGACTAGCGGTTACAATGAGCAGTTCTTC. It specifies CASSQDWTSGYNEQFF.

This clonotype was seen more than once but under ten times. This chain links TRBV19 with TRBJ2-3; D perhaps matches TRBD2 (6 bases). V lost 7 bases to trimming and J lost 4 bases, with 15 bases between them. Germline loops: CDR1 LNHDA, CDR2 SQIVND (reference sequence). This CDR3 spans 14 amino acids. The CDR3 spells CASKPGGIADTQYF. CDR3 sequence (DNA): TGTGCCAGTAAACCCGGCGGGATCGCAGATACGCAGTATTTT.

This clonotype has ten or more counts. This chain uses TRBV5-8 with TRBJ2-3; D not certain. V lost 1 base and J 8 bases, leaving 8 bases between the germline ends. The CDR3 length is 12 residues. CDR1 and CDR2 from the germline V gene are SGHTS and YDEGEE. The CDR3 loop reads CASSLRPGTQYF. The CDR3 bases are TGTGCCAGCAGCTTGCGTCCGGGTACGCAGTATTTT. Combining the CDR3 with reference TRBV5-8 and TRBJ2-3 gives the whole variable domain EAGVTQSPTHLIKTRGQQATLRCSPISGHTSVYWYQQALGLGLQFLLWYDEGEERNRGNFPPRFSGRQFPNYSSELNVNALELEDSALYLCASSLRPGTQYFGPGTRLTVL.

In its sample, this clonotype was seen many times. CDR3 region: CASSLSSGAPNEQFF. The CDR3 DNA reads as TGTGCCAGCAGCTTGAGTAGCGGGGCCCCCAATGAGCAGTTCTTC. This chain uses TRBV7-2 with TRBJ2-1; 8 nucleotides line up with TRBD2. Germline CDR1 is SGHTA and CDR2 is FQGNSA. J lost 6 bases, V lost 3 bases, and 7 bases had no gene match. The CDR3 contains 15 residues.

This clonotype was observed many times. The chain combines TRBV28 with TRBJ2-1, with 15 bases that match TRBD2. CDR3 length: 16 amino acids. With 6 bases clipped from V and 10 bases from J, the junction kept 10 bases outside the gene matches. Germline V lookup: CDR1 MDHEN, CDR2 SYDVKM. CDR3 sequence: CASSLRGTSGGWEQFF. The DNA for the CDR3 is TGTGCCAGCAGCCTTAGGGGGACTAGCGGGGGGTGGGAGCAGTTCTTC.

This clonotype showed up many times. This chain connects TRBV7-9 to TRBJ1-4, with a possible D match to TRBD1 (5 bases). Trimming took off 1 base at V and 7 bases at J, with 7 bases between the two ends. Germline V gene data show CDR1 as SEHNR and CDR2 as FQNEAQ (reference sequence). This CDR3 has 13 residues. Written as DNA, the CDR3 is TGTGCCAGCAGCTTAGGTACAGGTGAAAAACTGTTTTTT. Amino acids: CASSLGTGEKLFF. The entire variable domain, with the rest obtained from reference TRBV7-9 and TRBJ1-4, is as follows: DTGVSQNPRHKITKRGQNVTFRCDPISEHNRLYWYRQTLGQGPEFLTYFQNEAQLEKSRLLSDRFSAERPKGSFSTLEIQRTEQGDSAMYLCASSLGTGEKLFFGSGTQLSVL.

The rearrangement joins TRBV3-1 to TRBJ2-3, with TRBD1 as a possible D gene (6 bases). Germline V CDR1 and CDR2: LGHDT, YNNKEL (reference sequence). The length of the CDR3 is 14 residues. Trimming pared 2 bases from V and 4 bases from J, leaving 10 bases between. Written as DNA, the CDR3 is TGTGCCAGCAGCCAAAAGGGGGTCCCAGATACGCAGTATTTT. It specifies CASSQKGVPDTQYF.

The chain's CDR3 is CASSLVGARYGYTF. The CDR3 DNA reads TGTGCCAGCAGCTTAGTGGGGGCGCGATATGGCTACACCTTC. The rearrangement uses TRBV7-8 and TRBJ1-2; possible D gene TRBD1, 6 bases. CDR3 length equals 14 residues. CDR1 and CDR2 (germline): SGHVS, FQNEAQ. Trimming took 1 base from V and 5 from J, leaving 11 bases between them.

The chain's CDR3 is CASSARTSSEAFF. The DNA of the CDR3 is TGTGCCAGCAGTGCCCGGACGAGCTCTGAAGCTTTCTTT. The V call is TRBV12-3 or TRBV12-4, the J call TRBJ1-1; no reliable D call. V was shortened by 5 bases and J by 6 bases, with 13 bases between the two germline ends. The CDR3 has 13 residues.

This chain uses TRBV12-3 or TRBV12-4 with TRBJ1-2, with 7 nucleotides matching TRBD1. V shed 7 bases and J 3 bases; nucleotides not matched to a gene: 5. There are 13 residues in the CDR3. In DNA, the CDR3 is TGTGCCAGCACGACAGGGACCCACTATGGCTACACCTTC. This gives the protein CASTTGTHYGYTF.

The chain is built from TRBV6-1 and TRBJ2-6, with D possibly matching TRBD1 (6 bases). This CDR3 is 16 amino acids long. Germline lookup yields CDR1 MNHNS and CDR2 SASEGT. V was cut by 5 bases and J by 2 bases, with 13 bases left in between. The CDR3 sequence is CASSRQGIAGANVLTF. The CDR3 DNA follows: TGTGCCAGCAGTAGGCAGGGGATAGCTGGGGCCAACGTCCTGACTTTC.

This rearrangement joins TRBV6-1 to TRBJ1-1, with 9 bases that match TRBD1. Germline CDR1 reads MNHNS; CDR2 reads SASEGT. The CDR3 extends over 14 amino acids. The J segment lost 3 bases and the V segment lost 7 bases, leaving 6 bases of the junction unmatched. CDR3 region: CASIRQGGDTEAFF. The CDR3 nucleotides read TGTGCCAGCATTCGACAGGGGGGGGACACTGAAGCTTTCTTT.

This clonotype was counted at least ten times. CDR3 DNA sequence: TGTGCCAGCATGAGGGTCGGGACTAGCGGTTACAATGAGCAGTTCTTC. Translating it yields CASMRVGTSGYNEQFF. The J gene is TRBJ2-1, the V gene TRBV6-1; TRBD2 agrees at 11 bases. Germline V gene data show CDR1 as MNHNS and CDR2 as SASEGT. CDR3 length: 16 residues. V shed 7 bases, J shed 4 bases, and the junction held 9 bases outside the gene matches.

In this sample, this clonotype turned up a few times. The genes are TRBV5-1 and TRBJ2-3; 7 positions agree with TRBD1. The CDR3 is 16 residues long. The germline V gene has CDR1 SGHRS and CDR2 YFSETQ. The trim removed 4 bases at V and 1 base at J, leaving 9 bases unmatched. Here the CDR3 DNA reads TGCGCCAGCAGCATATCAGACAGGGCTGGCACAGATACGCAGTATTTT. This gives the protein CASSISDRAGTDTQYF.

This clonotype was recorded many times. The rearrangement links TRBV7-9 to TRBJ2-5, with D possibly called TRBD1 or TRBD2 (6 bases each). CDR1 is SEHNR and CDR2 is FQNEAQ in the germline V gene (reference sequence). With 6 bases removed from V and 3 bases from J, the gap between germline ends came to 20 bases. The CDR3 runs 16 residues. The CDR3 DNA is TGTGCCAGCAGACCAAAGGGGGGACTGGAAGAAGAGACCCAGTACTTC. It is translated as CASRPKGGLEEETQYF.

The chain links TRBV12-3 or TRBV12-4 to TRBJ2-5; 10 nucleotides line up with TRBD2. The V and J ends lost 4 bases and 0 bases, in that order; junction bases with no gene match: 5. The CDR3 sequence is 16 residues long. CDR3 DNA: TGTGCCAGCAGTTCCTTAGCGGGGGGCGACCAAGAGACCCAGTACTTC. It yields the protein CASSSLAGGDQETQYF.

This clonotype has a handful of counts. The chain links TRBV27 to TRBJ2-3; D uncertain. Germline-derived CDR1 and CDR2 are MNHEY and SMNVEV (reference sequence). The CDR3 consists of 15 residues. Trimming pared 0 bases from V and 2 bases from J, leaving 9 bases between. The CDR3: CASSLSRLTTDTQYF. CDR3 nucleotide sequence: TGTGCCAGCAGTTTATCCCGACTTACCACAGATACGCAGTATTTT.